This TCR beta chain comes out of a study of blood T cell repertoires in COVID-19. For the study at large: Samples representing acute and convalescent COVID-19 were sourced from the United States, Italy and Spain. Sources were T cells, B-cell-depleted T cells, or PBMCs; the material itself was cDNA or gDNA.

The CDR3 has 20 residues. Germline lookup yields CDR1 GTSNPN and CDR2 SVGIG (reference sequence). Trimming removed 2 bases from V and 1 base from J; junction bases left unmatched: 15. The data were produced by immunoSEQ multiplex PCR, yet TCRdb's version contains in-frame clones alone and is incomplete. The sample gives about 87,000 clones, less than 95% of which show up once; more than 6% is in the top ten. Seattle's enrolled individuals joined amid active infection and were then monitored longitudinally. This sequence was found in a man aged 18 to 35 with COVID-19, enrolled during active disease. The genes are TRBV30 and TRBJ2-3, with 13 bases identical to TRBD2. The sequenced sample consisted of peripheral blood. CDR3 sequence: CAWSPPGTSGDLTGTDTQYF. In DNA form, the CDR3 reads TGTGCCTGGAGTCCACCAGGGACTAGCGGGGATCTGACAGGCACAGATACGCAGTATTTT.